This T cell receptor beta chain was captured in a study of identical twins. Study-level results: Out-of-frame alpha sequences that twins shared showed excess low generation probability. Invariant MAIT and iNKT cells are populations that could partly confound zero-insertion analyses.

Addition of a universal primer site occurred through template switching, and cDNA carried unique molecular identifiers. TCRdb passed the 5' RACE reads through MiXCR, listing each CDR3 protein once. Seen here are some 100,000 distinct CDR3 sequences, under 6.5% observed once, and the top ten hold 12%. The V gene's germline CDR1 is MGHRA and CDR2 YSYEKL. The CDR3 sequence is 13 residues long. Comment on this clonotype: Its specificity is unknown. Its ends do not fully match the called genes, so a read error is possible.

This receptor was taken from a woman between 50 and 59 years old in good health. The chain couples TRBV4-1 to TRBJ1-1, with D hard to call. The specimen was memory T cells sorted from blood. This chain's CDR3 is CASNQDSVSEAFF. The CDR3 nucleotides read TGCGCCAGCAACCAAGATTCCGTGTCTGAAGCTTTCTTT.